Here is one T cell receptor (beta chain) with its context. This table comes from immunoSEQ multiplex PCR, and its TCRdb copy is limited to in-frame clones, with some not included. The data hold some 66,000 clones, with around 83% observed a single time. Germline V gene lookup returns CDR1 SNHLY and CDR2 FYNNEI. There are 15 residues in the CDR3. Losses at the gene ends were 6 bases for V and 2 bases for J; bases not matched to a gene: 2. The data originate from a study of OX40 agonist ivuxolimab in advanced cancers. Turning to the study itself: In this trial design, patients received ivuxolimab intravenously at 0.01 to 10 mg/kg every 2 weeks. One hepatocellular carcinoma and a couple of cutaneous melanoma patients partially responded.

The TCR was taken from an adult with an advanced solid tumor such as melanoma, head and neck, liver or kidney cancer. This rearrangement joins TRBV2 to TRBJ2-3; 13 nucleotides agree with TRBD2. Sequencing was performed on CD4+ or CD8+ T cells sorted from blood, taken in a trial of the OX40 agonist ivuxolimab. The CDR3 sequence: CASRGLAGSTDTQYF. The CDR3 DNA follows: TGTGCCAGCAGGGGACTAGCGGGATCCACAGATACGCAGTATTTT.